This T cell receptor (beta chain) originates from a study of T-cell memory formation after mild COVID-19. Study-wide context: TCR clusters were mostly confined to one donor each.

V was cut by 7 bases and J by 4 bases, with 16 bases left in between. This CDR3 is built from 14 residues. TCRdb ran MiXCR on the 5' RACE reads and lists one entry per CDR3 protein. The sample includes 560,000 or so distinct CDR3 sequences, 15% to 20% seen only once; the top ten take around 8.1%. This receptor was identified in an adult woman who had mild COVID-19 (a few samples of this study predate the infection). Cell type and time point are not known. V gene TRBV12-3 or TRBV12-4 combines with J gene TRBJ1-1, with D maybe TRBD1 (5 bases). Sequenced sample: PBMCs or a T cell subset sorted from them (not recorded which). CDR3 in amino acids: CASTEGTFPTEAFF. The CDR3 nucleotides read TGTGCCAGCACCGAAGGGACCTTTCCCACTGAAGCTTTCTTT.